A single sample is the source of the 10 T cell receptor beta chains below, sequenced in a study of cytomegalovirus exposure and HLA in healthy donors. PCR amplification relied on 60 Vbeta primers (plus 13 Jbeta primers). Clones were sequenced by immunoSEQ multiplex PCR, and TCRdb holds only the in-frame ones, with some missing. In the table there are approximately 100,000 clones, 79% of which are singletons. Sequencing input: PBMCs. The receptors come from a middle-aged woman in good health and CMV-seronegative.

V gene TRBV7-2 combines with J gene TRBJ2-1, with D possibly being TRBD2 (5 bases). Looked up from germline, CDR1 is SGHTA and CDR2 is FQGNSA. The CDR3 extends over 13 amino acids. V was trimmed by 3 bases and J by 10 bases, leaving 13 bases between them. The CDR3 spells CASSFLKRGEQFF. The CDR3 coding sequence is TGTGCCAGCAGCTTCCTTAAACGAGGGGAGCAGTTCTTC. The full variable domain, its missing parts supplied by reference TRBV7-2 and TRBJ2-1, is GAGVSQSPSNKVTEKGKDVELRCDPISGHTALYWYRQSLGQGLEFLIYFQGNSAPDKSGLPSDRFSAERTGGSVSTLTIQRTQQEDSAVYLCASSFLKRGEQFFGPGTRLTVL.

The chain couples TRBV6-6 to TRBJ1-5; the D is unclear. V lost 2 bases to trimming and J lost 7 bases, with 12 bases between them. CDR1 and CDR2 (germline): MNHNY, SVGAGI (reference sequence). The CDR3 has 14 residues. The CDR3 loop reads CASSYPEGGQPQHF. CDR3 coding DNA: TGTGCCAGCAGTTACCCGGAGGGCGGCCAGCCCCAGCATTTT.

The chain carries TRBV25-1 and TRBJ2-5; D gene ambiguous. CDR3 length: 11 residues. The germline CDR1 and CDR2 sequences are MGHDK and SYGVNS. V was pared by 4 bases and J by 2 bases, with 2 bases between. The CDR3 DNA follows: TGTGCCAGCAGTGCTCAAGAGACCCAGTACTTC. Translating gives CASSAQETQYF.

The V call is TRBV19, the J call TRBJ1-1, with D hard to call. The germline gives CDR1 LNHDA, CDR2 SQIVND (reference sequence). This CDR3 contains 14 residues. Trimming shortened V by 4 bases and J by 1 base, and 10 bases separated the two germline ends. Here the CDR3 DNA reads TGTGCCAGTAGTAGGCAGAGACAGAACACTGAAGCTTTCTTT. Residues: CASSRQRQNTEAFF.

This chain uses TRBV29-1 with TRBJ2-6; TRBD1 might be the D (5 bases). CDR1 SQVTM and CDR2 ANQGSEA come from the germline V gene. The CDR3 totals 16 residues. Deletions cut 6 bases from V and 3 bases from J, with 18 bases between. Written as DNA, the CDR3 is TGCAGCGTGTCCTTCACAGGCCCAGTTGGGGCCAACGTCCTGACTTTC. Protein: CSVSFTGPVGANVLTF.

The V call is TRBV2, the J call TRBJ1-5; D remains ambiguous. Looked up from germline, CDR1 is SNHLY and CDR2 is FYNNEI. Trimming removed 6 bases at V and 0 bases at J, with 18 bases between. This CDR3 spans 17 amino acids. The CDR3 DNA sequence: TGTGCCAGCAGCCAAGAGGTGCAGGACTATAGCAATCAGCCCCAGCATTTT. Translated: CASSQEVQDYSNQPQHF.

The chain links TRBV19 to TRBJ2-1; TRBD2 matches 8 bases. V gave up 7 bases and J gave up 3 bases; unmatched junction bases: 8. CDR3 length: 15 amino acids. CDR1 is LNHDA, CDR2 SQIVND, per germline (reference sequence). The CDR3 reads CASKSSSGSYNEQFF. CDR3 nucleotide sequence: TGTGCCAGTAAATCCTCGAGCGGGAGCTACAATGAGCAGTTCTTC.

This clone was seen a few times. At one end, the junction sequence differs from germline, possibly due to a read error. CDR3 loop: CSSSLAAVGPLHF. CDR3 in DNA: TGTTCCAGCAGCTTAGCAGCGGTGGGGCCCCTCCACTTT. The genes are TRBV7-9 and TRBJ1-6, with no clear D. Germline CDR1 is SEHNR and CDR2 is FQNEAQ (reference sequence). The CDR3 totals 13 residues.

The genes are TRBV11-2 and TRBJ2-5, with TRBD1 as a possible D gene (5 bases). V was pared by 5 bases and J by 5 bases, with 15 bases between. CDR3 size: 14 residues. Germline-derived CDR1 and CDR2 are SGHAT and FQNNGV. The CDR3 bases are TGTGCCAGCAGCGCCATCTTGGGGCTGGAGACCCAGTACTTC. Its translation: CASSAILGLETQYF.

The chain links TRBV10-3 to TRBJ1-5; perhaps TRBD1 as D (5 bases). This CDR3 has 13 amino acids. Per the germline V gene, CDR1 is ENHRY and CDR2 is SYGVKD. V gave up 0 bases and J gave up 11 bases, with 11 bases separating them. This CDR3 reads CAISESEDTAQHF. CDR3 DNA: TGTGCCATCAGTGAGTCCGAGGACACAGCCCAGCATTTT.